The rows below give T cell receptor beta chains drawn from one sample of a study of cytomegalovirus exposure and HLA in healthy donors. The assay was immunoSEQ multiplex PCR, and TCRdb's table has in-frame clones only and misses some. The data contain 95,000 to 100,000 clones, around 79% of them singletons. The material sequenced was PBMCs. The receptor source for this set is a woman aged 40 to 50 in good health and CMV-seronegative. Both conserved end residues are part of each CDR3. The D gene is left open where the match is weak. Clone size, where shown, is once, few, many, or a class for clones that have expanded.

D	V	size	J	CDR3	DNA
-	TRBV6-5	few	TRBJ2-1	CASSYRGTHNEQFF	TGTGCCAGCAGTTACCGGGGAACCCACAATGAGCAGTTCTTC
-	TRBV2	-	TRBJ2-1	CASSDEGSGADNEQFF	TGTGCCAGCAGTGACGAAGGTTCAGGGGCGGACAATGAGCAGTTCTTC
TRBD1	TRBV5-1	-	TRBJ1-2	CASSIQDRGRGYTF	TGCGCCAGCAGCATACAAGACAGGGGGCGCGGCTACACCTTC
TRBD1	TRBV10-3	-	TRBJ2-1	CAISEGTDLGQFF	TGTGCCATCAGTGAGGGGACAGATTTGGGGCAGTTCTTC
TRBD2	TRBV25-1	-	TRBJ2-1	CASSGGLAGGYNEQFF	TGTGCCAGCAGTGGTGGACTAGCGGGAGGGTACAATGAGCAGTTCTTC
-	TRBV30	-	TRBJ1-2	CAWSVQGSDRGYTF	TGTGCCTGGAGTGTACAGGGATCCGATAGAGGCTACACCTTC
TRBD1	TRBV6-4	once	TRBJ1-1	CASRVDRGGTEAFF	TGTGCCAGCAGGGTAGACAGGGGCGGCACTGAAGCTTTCTTT
-	TRBV15	once	TRBJ1-6	CATSRQDNSPLHF	TGTGCCACCAGCAGGCAGGATAATTCACCCCTCCACTTT
-	TRBV7-9	-	TRBJ2-4	CSSSLDRGAKNIQYF	TGTTCCAGCAGCTTAGATCGGGGGGCCAAAAACATTCAGTACTTC
TRBD1	TRBV6-5	once	TRBJ1-2	CASSRFGTDYGYTF	TGTGCCAGCAGCCGTTTCGGGACAGACTATGGCTACACCTTC
-	TRBV21-1	few	TRBJ2-6	CASSKHSGANVLTF	TGTGCCAGCAGCAAACACTCTGGGGCCAACGTCCTGACTTTC
TRBD2	TRBV4-2	-	TRBJ2-7	CASSQAQRDYEQYF	TGTGCCAGCAGCCAAGCCCAGCGGGACTACGAGCAGTACTTC
-	TRBV11-2	once	TRBJ2-7	CASSLALEAQYF	TGTGCCAGCAGCTTAGCCCTAGAGGCGCAGTACTTC
TRBD1	TRBV18	-	TRBJ2-1	CASSSTGDNEQFF	TGTGCCAGCTCATCGACAGGGGACAATGAGCAGTTCTTC
-	TRBV30	-	TRBJ2-1	CAWSETGSHEQFF	TGTGCCTGGAGTGAGACAGGTTCCCATGAGCAGTTCTTC
-	TRBV7-9	few	TRBJ1-3	CASSLVGAGETGNTIYF	TGTGCCAGCAGCTTAGTGGGGGCAGGGGAGACTGGAAACACCATATATTTT
-	TRBV7-8	-	TRBJ1-4	CASSLSDSWGEKLFF	TGTGCCAGCAGCTTATCGGACTCATGGGGTGAAAAACTGTTTTTT
TRBD1	TRBV19	-	TRBJ2-2	CASSMRQGVRRNTGELFF	TGTGCCAGTAGTATGAGACAGGGTGTACGTAGGAACACCGGGGAGCTGTTTTTT
TRBD1	TRBV5-1	-	TRBJ2-4	CASSSGRGRSTNIQYF	TGCGCCAGCAGCTCTGGTAGGGGGCGAAGTACGAACATTCAGTACTTC
-	TRBV7-8	-	TRBJ1-1	CASSQRATNTEAFF	TGTGCCAGCAGCCAGCGGGCCACGAACACTGAAGCTTTCTTT
TRBD1	TRBV7-9	-	TRBJ1-4	CASSTDRGKVKLFF	TGTGCCAGCAGCACGGACAGGGGGAAGGTAAAACTGTTTTTT
-	TRBV15	-	TRBJ2-7	CATSRDTASYEQYF	TGTGCCACCAGCAGAGATACAGCTTCCTACGAGCAGTACTTC
-	TRBV14	-	TRBJ1-4	CASSPRLTSGGAGEKLFF	TGTGCCAGCAGCCCGAGACTCACTTCGGGGGGGGCGGGTGAAAAACTGTTTTTT
-	TRBV6-5	-	TRBJ2-7	CASISSGSYEQYF	TGTGCCAGCATCTCCAGCGGCTCCTACGAGCAGTATTTC